This passage covers 15 T cell receptor beta chains from one sample sequenced in a study of T cells after posttransplantation cyclophosphamide. Only in-frame clones appear in the TCRdb table, and some are missing; sequencing was by immunoSEQ multiplex PCR. The table shows nearly 7,000 clones, with more than 60% occurring only once. The specimen was memory CD4+ T cells sorted from blood. The receptors shown here come from a woman aged 45-65 years in good health and a related stem cell transplant donor.

V is TRBV19 and J is TRBJ1-1, with D perhaps matching TRBD1 (6 bases). The CDR3 is 15 amino acids. With 7 bases removed from V and 7 bases from J, the gap between germline ends came to 22 bases. Germline V gene lookup returns CDR1 LNHDA and CDR2 SQIVND (reference sequence). The CDR3 DNA reads TGTGCCAGTACCCCCCCGGGCAGGGGCTCTAATGAAGCTTTCTTT. Its protein product is CASTPPGRGSNEAFF.

The chain combines TRBV5-1 with TRBJ2-5, with D possibly TRBD2 on 5 matching bases. The germline V gene encodes CDR1 SGHRS and CDR2 YFSETQ. This CDR3 region has 16 residues. The V gene lost 3 bases and the J gene lost 5 bases, with 20 bases spanning the gap. Here the CDR3 reads CASSSGRTGIWETQYF. As DNA, the CDR3 is TGCGCCAGCAGCTCCGGACGGACGGGGATTTGGGAGACCCAGTACTTC.

This rearrangement joins TRBV7-7 to TRBJ2-2, with D hard to call. The CDR3 runs 12 residues. V was pared by 4 bases and J by 5 bases, with 5 bases between. Germline values: CDR1 SSHAT, CDR2 FNYEAQ (reference sequence). The CDR3 region is CASSSLTGELFF. The DNA of the CDR3 is TGTGCCAGCAGCTCACTGACCGGGGAGCTGTTTTTT.

The chain employs TRBV30 and TRBJ1-1; TRBD1 aligns across 8 bases. The CDR3 is 13 residues long. Trimming took 2 bases from V and 3 from J; bases not matched to a gene: 2. The germline V gene encodes CDR1 GTSNPN and CDR2 SVGIG (reference sequence). The CDR3 here is CAWSLTGDTEAFF. CDR3 nucleotides: TGTGCCTGGAGTTTGACAGGGGACACTGAAGCTTTCTTT.

V usage is TRBV5-1 and J usage is TRBJ2-5, with D possibly matching TRBD1 (5 bases). CDR3 length: 14 amino acids. Between the trimmed V and J ends, which lost 3 bases and 1 base, there was a span of 10 bases. Germline V gene data show CDR1 as SGHRS and CDR2 as YFSETQ. The CDR3 DNA is TGCGCCAGCAGCTCCCGACAGCTCCAAGAGACCCAGTACTTC. Amino acid sequence: CASSSRQLQETQYF.

The genes are TRBV27 and TRBJ2-1, with TRBD2 identical over 9 bases. The germline gives CDR1 MNHEY, CDR2 SMNVEV (reference sequence). The CDR3 extends over 15 amino acids. V gave up 4 bases and J gave up 8 bases; unmatched junction bases: 9. The CDR3 coding sequence is TGTGCCAGCAGTTCAATAGCGGGAGTAGTCTATGAGCAGTTCTTC. This translates into CASSSIAGVVYEQFF.

This clone was picked up one time. V usage is TRBV5-1 and J usage is TRBJ1-2; TRBD1 matches 8 bases. CDR1 is SGHRS and CDR2 is YFSETQ in the germline V gene. The CDR3 loop spans 15 amino acids. V lost 1 base, J lost 8 bases, and 10 bases stayed unmatched. The CDR3 DNA is TGCGCCAGCAGCTTGAATGGACAGGGAATTGACGGCTACACCTTC. Amino acid sequence: CASSLNGQGIDGYTF.

The V and J genes are TRBV2 and TRBJ2-6; D possibly corresponds to TRBD1 (5 bases). V dropped 5 bases and J dropped 0 bases, with 8 bases sitting between them. CDR1 and CDR2 from the germline V gene are SNHLY and FYNNEI. This CDR3 is built from 15 residues. In DNA form, the CDR3 reads TGTGCCAGCAGTCCAGGGTTCTCTGGGGCCAACGTCCTGACTTTC. This translates into CASSPGFSGANVLTF.

CDR3 region: CASTRTQNQPQHF. Written as DNA, the CDR3 is TGTGCCAGTACCAGGACACAGAATCAGCCCCAGCATTTT. The chain has TRBV19 and TRBJ1-5, with D perhaps TRBD1 (5 bases). This CDR3 is 13 amino acids long. Germline CDR1 and CDR2: LNHDA and SQIVND (reference sequence). V was trimmed by 7 bases and J by 4 bases, leaving 11 bases between them.

This clone was detected only a few times. The CDR3 region has the DNA TGTGCCATCAGCGGTCCGGGAGGAACTGAAGCTTTCTTT. It codes for CAISGPGGTEAFF. V usage is TRBV10-3 and J usage is TRBJ1-1; D ambiguous. The V gene lost 6 bases and the J gene lost 5 bases, with 13 bases spanning the gap. The V gene's germline CDR1 is ENHRY and CDR2 SYGVKD. The CDR3 runs 13 residues.

This clone was seen only a few times. The chain combines TRBV9 with TRBJ2-7; D possibly corresponds to TRBD1 (6 bases). V dropped 0 bases and J dropped 6 bases, with 10 bases sitting between them. Germline V gene lookup returns CDR1 SGDLS and CDR2 YYNGEE. The CDR3 has 13 residues. The CDR3 DNA sequence: TGTGCCAGCAGCGTAGAGCCCAGGGGCGAGCAGTACTTC. Translated, it gives CASSVEPRGEQYF. The entire variable domain, with the rest obtained from reference TRBV9 and TRBJ2-7, is as follows: DSGVTQTPKHLITATGQRVTLRCSPRSGDLSVYWYQQSLDQGLQFLIQYYNGEERAKGNILERFSAQQFPDLHSELNLSSLELGDSALYFCASSVEPRGEQYFGPGTRLTVT.

The chain has TRBV18 and TRBJ2-1; 15 bases align to TRBD2. The V and J ends lost 3 bases and 2 bases, in that order; junction bases with no gene match: 11. The CDR3 spans 20 residues. Germline V gene lookup returns CDR1 KGHSH and CDR2 LQKENI. The DNA for the CDR3 is TGTGCCAGCTCACCCGGAGGAGGACTAGCGGGAGGGTTGGCCTACAATGAGCAGTTCTTC. It specifies CASSPGGGLAGGLAYNEQFF.

This clone was found once. V usage is TRBV7-9 and J usage is TRBJ2-3; no clear D. The germline V and J ends were trimmed by 3 bases and 4 bases, with 8 bases remaining between them. Germline CDR1 SEHNR, CDR2 FQNEAQ (reference sequence). There are 13 residues in the CDR3. The CDR3 DNA follows: TGTGCCAGCAGCTTGGCTAGTTCAGATACGCAGTATTTT. Its protein is CASSLASSDTQYF.

The V call is TRBV5-6, the J call TRBJ2-1, with D maybe TRBD1 (6 bases). The germline V gene encodes CDR1 SGHDT and CDR2 YYEEEE. CDR3 size: 16 residues. The V gene lost 4 bases and the J gene lost 4 bases, with 18 bases spanning the gap. Here the CDR3 DNA reads TGTGCCAGCAGCCCTGGGGGCGGGTCAAGGTACAATGAGCAGTTCTTC. It encodes CASSPGGGSRYNEQFF.

The chain uses TRBV29-1 and TRBJ1-1; TRBD1 agrees at 11 bases. With 4 bases clipped from V and 6 bases from J, the junction kept 4 bases outside the gene matches. The germline CDR1 and CDR2 sequences are SQVTM and ANQGSEA. The CDR3 totals 13 residues. CDR3 nucleotides: TGCAGCGTTGCAGGACAGGGGGCCCCTGAAGCTTTCTTT. Its translation: CSVAGQGAPEAFF.